This T cell receptor beta chain was sequenced during a study of high-grade serous ovarian cancer treatment subgroups. The tumor samples were collected prior to definitive surgery or chemotherapy. Study-wide results and limits: Spatial context was lost because tumors were sequenced in bulk.

Germline lookup yields CDR1 MNHEY and CDR2 SMNVEV (reference sequence). The CDR3 runs to 16 residues. In regard to this clone: Its antigen is as yet unknown.

Clones were sequenced by immunoSEQ multiplex PCR, and TCRdb holds only the in-frame ones, with some missing. The sample contains 3,100 or so clones, roughly 65% of which appear only once. This rearrangement joins TRBV27 to TRBJ2-5; 10 nucleotides align to TRBD1. The closer fit of TRBJ2-7 to the DNA end suggests the J call may be wrong. Source material: tumor tissue. This sequence originates from a human donor with high-grade serous ovarian cancer. DNA of the CDR3: TGTGCCAGCAGTGGACTTTCCGGGACAGGGGCCTACGAGCAGTACTTC. Protein: CASSGLSGTGAYEQYF.